The 16 T cell receptor beta chains presented below share a single source sample, sequenced in a study of human thymus T cells (TCRdb year 2020). The library was generated by the immunoSEQ multiplex PCR assay. Imported from immuneACCESS, the table was reduced by TCRdb to in-frame sequences with V and J called. These copies leave out some clones; in studies compared against another copy, an unresolved V gene accounts for under half, and the cause of the remainder is not known. Present in this sample are about 78,000 clones, 96% of which were seen just once. Of the sample, 0.025% to 0.035% falls within the top ten clones. The thymus tissue came from surgical resects taken out during corrective cardiac surgery. The sample comprised thymus tissue. These receptors originate from a boy in the first two years of life with a congenital heart defect but otherwise immunologically healthy.

The chain combines TRBV10-1 with TRBJ2-1, with 11 bases lining up with TRBD2. The junction had 4 bases not matched to a gene; V was cut back by 2 bases and J by 4 bases. Germline V CDR1 and CDR2: WNHNN, SYGVQD (reference sequence). This CDR3 has 16 residues. This CDR3 is CASSENSGRGYNEQFF. The CDR3 nucleotides are TGCGCCAGCAGTGAGAATAGCGGGAGGGGTTACAATGAGCAGTTCTTC.

J is TRBJ2-5 and V is TRBV27; 9 nucleotides line up with TRBD1. Per germline, CDR1 MNHEY and CDR2 SMNVEV (reference sequence). The CDR3 totals 14 residues. After removal of 5 bases from V and 4 bases from J, the junction contained 5 bases not matched to a gene. DNA for the CDR3: TGTGCCAGCAGTCTCCGGGACAGGGTAGAGACCCAGTACTTC. The encoded protein is CASSLRDRVETQYF.

The chain employs TRBV19 and TRBJ2-2; possible D gene TRBD1, 6 bases. Germline V gene sequence: CDR1 LNHDA, CDR2 SQIVND (reference sequence). Trimming stripped 7 bases from V and 0 bases from J, with 15 bases between. This CDR3 has 16 amino acids. The CDR3 DNA reads TGTGCCAGTACCCTAACGGACAGCTCGAACACCGGGGAGCTGTTTTTT. It codes for CASTLTDSSNTGELFF.

The J gene is TRBJ2-1, the V gene TRBV13; weak D call: TRBD2 (6 bases). The CDR3 covers 16 residues. Trimming left V 0 bases short and J 2 bases short, with 11 bases between. Germline CDR1 and CDR2: PRHDT and FYEKMQ (reference sequence). This chain's CDR3 is CASSLGGGVTYNEQFF. In nucleotides, the CDR3 is TGTGCCAGCAGCTTAGGGGGCGGGGTCACCTACAATGAGCAGTTCTTC.

This rearrangement joins TRBV5-6 to TRBJ1-2, with D possibly TRBD1 on 5 matching bases. The germline V gene encodes CDR1 SGHDT and CDR2 YYEEEE. CDR3 length equals 13 residues. Trimming removed 6 bases from V and 4 bases from J, with 13 bases in between. The CDR3 here is CASNRQAFYGYTF. CDR3 nucleotides: TGTGCCAGCAACAGGCAGGCCTTCTATGGCTACACCTTC.

The chain is built from TRBV6-1 and TRBJ1-4; 8 positions agree with TRBD1. Germline V gene lookup returns CDR1 MNHNS and CDR2 SASEGT. The CDR3 is 14 residues long. Trimming removed 4 bases from V and 8 bases from J; junction bases left unmatched: 6. CDR3 residues: CASSVDRGLEKLFF. The CDR3 DNA follows: TGTGCCAGCAGTGTTGACAGGGGTTTGGAAAAACTGTTTTTT.

The chain joins TRBV12-5 to TRBJ1-6; D is unclear. There are 16 residues in the CDR3. Germline V gene sequence: CDR1 LGHNT, CDR2 FRNRAP. V was pared by 0 bases and J by 5 bases, with 11 bases between. For the CDR3, the DNA is TGTGCTAGTGGTTTGGTGGAGGGTAAGGATAATTCACCCCTCCACTTT. Translation gives CASGLVEGKDNSPLHF.

The V and J genes are TRBV9 and TRBJ2-2; 8 bases align to TRBD2. This CDR3 region has 16 residues. The junction had 6 bases not matched to a gene; V was cut back by 0 bases and J by 5 bases. Germline CDR1 reads SGDLS; CDR2 reads YYNGEE. Here the CDR3 reads CASSVDAGGGTGELFF. The CDR3 DNA reads TGTGCCAGCAGCGTAGATGCGGGGGGCGGAACCGGGGAGCTGTTTTTT.

The DNA of the CDR3 is TGTGCCAGCAGTCCCGGGGGGGAGTGGTACGAGCAGTACTTC. Residues: CASSPGGEWYEQYF. The chain recombines TRBV27 with TRBJ2-7, with 8 nucleotides matching TRBD2. Germline V gives CDR1 MNHEY, CDR2 SMNVEV (reference sequence). Trimming at V came to 5 bases and at J to 4 bases, leaving 7 bases not matched to a gene. The CDR3 sequence is 14 residues long.

The V call is TRBV4-1, the J call TRBJ1-5; unclear D gene. CDR1 MGHRA and CDR2 YSYEKL come from the germline V gene. Trimming left V 4 bases short and J 0 bases short, with 7 bases between. The CDR3 runs 14 residues. The CDR3 region has the DNA TGCGCCAGCAGCCGCCTGGATAGCAATCAGCCCCAGCATTTT. This translates into CASSRLDSNQPQHF.

The chain carries TRBV11-2 and TRBJ2-2; 11 positions match TRBD1. CDR1 SGHAT and CDR2 FQNNGV come from the germline V gene. The CDR3 runs 19 residues. The V gene end was trimmed by 3 bases and the J gene end by 1 base; junction bases not matched to a gene: 10. This CDR3 is CASSFVPGQGERNTGELFF. The DNA for the CDR3 is TGTGCCAGCAGCTTCGTCCCGGGACAGGGGGAGCGGAACACCGGGGAGCTGTTTTTT.

This clone was found once. The J gene is TRBJ1-2, the V gene TRBV27, with 7 positions matching TRBD1. The CDR3 extends over 15 amino acids. Germline values: CDR1 MNHEY, CDR2 SMNVEV (reference sequence). The V gene end was trimmed by 5 bases and the J gene end by 5 bases; junction bases not matched to a gene: 11. Written as DNA, the CDR3 is TGTGCCAGCAGTCCCGAGGACAGGACCGCATATGGCTACACCTTC. Translating it yields CASSPEDRTAYGYTF.

Points on this clone: It is likely a read error, because the conserved phenylalanine at the end of the CDR3 is missing. The limits of the CDR3 on the DNA are not certain, so only TCRdb's listed CDR3 is given. V and J are TRBV19 and TRBJ1-1. Looked up from germline, CDR1 is LNHDA and CDR2 is SQIVND (reference sequence). The CDR3 is 10 residues long, ends included. This CDR3 reads CASTKFRCLR.

The rearrangement uses TRBV6-1 and TRBJ2-7, with 9 bases fitting TRBD2. V gave up 2 bases and J gave up 2 bases; unmatched junction bases: 10. Germline V gives CDR1 MNHNS, CDR2 SASEGT. This CDR3 has 17 amino acids. The DNA for the CDR3 is TGTGCCAGCAGTGAAACAGCTGGACTAGCGTTCCCCTACGAGCAGTACTTC. This translates into CASSETAGLAFPYEQYF.

This sequence joins TRBV5-1 and TRBJ2-3; D is unresolved. Germline lookup yields CDR1 SGHRS and CDR2 YFSETQ. The V and J ends lost 6 bases and 5 bases respectively, with 13 bases between them. CDR3 length: 13 amino acids. The CDR3 here is CASTAPNLDTQYF. In nucleotides, the CDR3 is TGCGCCAGCACCGCCCCGAACCTAGATACGCAGTATTTT.

DNA of the CDR3: TGTGCCAGCAGTGAATTTGGGACTAGCTCTACTCAGTCCTACGAGCAGTACTTC. Its protein is CASSEFGTSSTQSYEQYF. The chain carries TRBV2 and TRBJ2-7; 9 bases line up with TRBD2. Germline-derived CDR1 and CDR2 are SNHLY and FYNNEI. The CDR3 is made up of 18 amino acids. V shed 2 bases and J 1 base; nucleotides not matched to a gene: 12.